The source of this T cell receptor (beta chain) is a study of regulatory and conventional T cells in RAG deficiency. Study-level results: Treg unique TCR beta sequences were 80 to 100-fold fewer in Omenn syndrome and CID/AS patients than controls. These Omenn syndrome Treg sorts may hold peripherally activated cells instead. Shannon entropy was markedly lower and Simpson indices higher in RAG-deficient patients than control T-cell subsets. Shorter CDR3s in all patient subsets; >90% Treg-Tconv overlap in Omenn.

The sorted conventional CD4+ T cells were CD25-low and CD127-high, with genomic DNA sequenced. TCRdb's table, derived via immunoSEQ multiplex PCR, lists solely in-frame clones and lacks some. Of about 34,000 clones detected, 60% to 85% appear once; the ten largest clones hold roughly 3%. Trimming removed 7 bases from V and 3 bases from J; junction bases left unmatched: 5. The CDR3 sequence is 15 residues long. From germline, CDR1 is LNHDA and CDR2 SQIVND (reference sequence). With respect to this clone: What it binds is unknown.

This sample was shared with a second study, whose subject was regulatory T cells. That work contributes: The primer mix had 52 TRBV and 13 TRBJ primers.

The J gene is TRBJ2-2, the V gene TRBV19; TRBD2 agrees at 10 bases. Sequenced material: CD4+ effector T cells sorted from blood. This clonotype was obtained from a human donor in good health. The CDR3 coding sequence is TGTGCCAGTACTTTAGCGGGGGGCTACACCGGGGAGCTGTTTTTT. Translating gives CASTLAGGYTGELFF. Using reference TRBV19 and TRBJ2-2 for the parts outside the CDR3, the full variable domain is DGGITQSPKYLFRKEGQNVTLSCEQNLNHDAMYWYRQDPGQGLRLIYYSQIVNDFQKGDIAEGYSVSREKKESFPLTVTSAQKNPTAFYLCASTLAGGYTGELFFGEGSRLTVL.